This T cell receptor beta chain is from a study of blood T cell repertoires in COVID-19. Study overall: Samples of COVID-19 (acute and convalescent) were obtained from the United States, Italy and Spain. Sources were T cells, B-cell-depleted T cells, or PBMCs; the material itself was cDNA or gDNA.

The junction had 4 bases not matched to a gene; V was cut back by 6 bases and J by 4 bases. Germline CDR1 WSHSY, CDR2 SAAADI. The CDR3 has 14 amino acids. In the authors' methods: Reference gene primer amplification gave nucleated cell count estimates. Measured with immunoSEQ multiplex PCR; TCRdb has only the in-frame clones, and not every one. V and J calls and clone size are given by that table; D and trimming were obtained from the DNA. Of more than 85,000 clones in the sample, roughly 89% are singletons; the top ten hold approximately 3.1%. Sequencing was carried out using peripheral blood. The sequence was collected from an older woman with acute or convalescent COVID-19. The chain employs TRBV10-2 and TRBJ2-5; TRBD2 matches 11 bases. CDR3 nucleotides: TGCGCCAGCAGGGGGCTAGCGGGAGGAGAGACCCAGTACTTC. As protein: CASRGLAGGETQYF.